This T cell receptor beta chain was captured by sequencing in a study of blood T cell repertoires in COVID-19. Study information: Whether acute or convalescent, the COVID-19 samples came from the United States, Italy and Spain. Nucleic acid was either cDNA or gDNA, and it came from T cells, B-cell-depleted T cells, or PBMCs.

V was trimmed by 4 bases and J by 0 bases, leaving 13 bases between them. The germline gives CDR1 SGHNT, CDR2 YYREEE (reference sequence). This CDR3 has 15 residues. As handled by the study authors: From reference gene primer amplification, estimates of nucleated cell counts were derived. Sequenced by immunoSEQ multiplex PCR; TCRdb stores in-frame clones only, minus some. V and J calls and clone size are as listed in that table; D and trimming were resolved from the DNA. The table records about 50,000 clones, around 86% of them present only once. The chain joins TRBV5-4 to TRBJ1-2; D uncertain. The sequencing input was peripheral blood. The TCR originated in a man aged 35-49 years with active COVID-19. CDR3 amino acids: CASSPGGRANYGYTF. The CDR3 DNA reads as TGTGCCAGCAGCCCGGGAGGGCGAGCTAACTATGGCTACACCTTC.